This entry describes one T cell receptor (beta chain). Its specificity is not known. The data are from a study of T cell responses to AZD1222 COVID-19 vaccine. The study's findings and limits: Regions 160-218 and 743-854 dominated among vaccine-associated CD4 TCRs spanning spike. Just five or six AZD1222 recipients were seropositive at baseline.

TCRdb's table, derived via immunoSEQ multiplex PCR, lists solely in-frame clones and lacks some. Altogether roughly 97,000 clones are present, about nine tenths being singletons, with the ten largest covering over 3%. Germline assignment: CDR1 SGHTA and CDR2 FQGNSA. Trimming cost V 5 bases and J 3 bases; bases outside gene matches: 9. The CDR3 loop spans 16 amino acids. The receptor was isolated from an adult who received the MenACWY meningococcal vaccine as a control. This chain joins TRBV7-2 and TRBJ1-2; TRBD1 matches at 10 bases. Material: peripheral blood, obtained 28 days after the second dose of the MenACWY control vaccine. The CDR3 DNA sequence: TGTGCCAGCAGCGCCTGGGACAGGGGCACCGACTATGGCTACACCTTC. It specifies CASSAWDRGTDYGYTF.